The sequence of this T cell receptor (beta chain) was determined in a study of blood T cell repertoires in COVID-19. As for the study in general: PBMCs, B-cell-depleted T cells, or T cells provided the cDNA or gDNA that made up the material.

The CDR3 spans 13 residues. Trimming removed 0 bases at V and 7 bases at J, with 9 bases between. CDR1 MNHEY and CDR2 SVGAGI come from the germline V gene. Under the authors' procedure: Quantification of nucleated cells was approximated via reference gene primer amplification. Profiling relied on immunoSEQ multiplex PCR, and the TCRdb table lists in-frame clones only, not all of them. Clone size and V and J calls were adopted from that table, with D and trimming inferred from the DNA. The sample consists of 40,000 or so clones, around four fifths of them appearing once. The specimen sequenced was peripheral blood. This clonotype originated in a man in his fifties with active COVID-19. The J gene is TRBJ1-1, the V gene TRBV6-5, with no clear D. CDR3 in DNA: TGTGCCAGCAGTTACTCGAGAGGTGGTGAAGCTTTCTTT. Translation: CASSYSRGGEAFF.